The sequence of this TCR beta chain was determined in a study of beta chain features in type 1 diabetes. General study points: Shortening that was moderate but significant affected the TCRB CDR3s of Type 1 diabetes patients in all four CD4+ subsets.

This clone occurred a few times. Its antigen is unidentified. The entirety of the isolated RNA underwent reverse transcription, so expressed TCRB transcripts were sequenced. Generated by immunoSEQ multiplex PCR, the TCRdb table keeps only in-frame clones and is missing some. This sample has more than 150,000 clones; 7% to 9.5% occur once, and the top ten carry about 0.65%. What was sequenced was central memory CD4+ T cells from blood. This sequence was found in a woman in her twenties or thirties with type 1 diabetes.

CDR3 sequence: CASSPDLFTDTQYF. The CDR3 bases are TGTGCCAGCTCACCCGACTTGTTCACAGATACGCAGTATTTT. The rearrangement links TRBV18 to TRBJ2-3; the D is unclear. The CDR3 contains 14 residues. Germline loops: CDR1 KGHSH, CDR2 LQKENI. V was trimmed by 3 bases and J by 2 bases, leaving 9 bases between them.